Each of the 26 T cell receptor beta chains below was sequenced from the same sample in a study of T-cell reconstitution after alpha-beta-depleted transplantation in children. This sample's TCRbeta library carried unique molecular identifier barcodes. TCRdb fed the PCR reads into MiXCR, producing one record per CDR3 protein. The table has some 600,000 distinct CDR3 sequences, over 10% seen once. The material sequenced was PBMCs, mostly from graft donor cells, taken 360 days after TCRalphabeta/CD19-depleted stem cell transplant. All receptors derive from a male patient under 18 who had a stem cell transplant for acute myeloid leukemia, so the T cells may come from the graft donor.

As DNA, the CDR3 is TGTGCCAGCAGCGGCGTGGCCTACAATGAGCAGTTCTTC. Translation gives CASSGVAYNEQFF. This chain connects TRBV4-2 to TRBJ2-1; D is unclear. CDR3 length equals 13 residues. The germline V and J ends were trimmed by 5 bases and 2 bases, with 7 bases remaining between them. CDR1 is LGHNA, CDR2 YNFKEQ, per germline.

The chain couples TRBV12-3 or TRBV12-4 to TRBJ2-5, with D possibly matching TRBD2 (6 bases). Trimming removed 6 bases from V and 5 bases from J, with 16 bases in between. The CDR3 runs to 14 residues. The CDR3 here is CASSQRRGRETQYF. The CDR3 bases are TGTGCCAGCAGCCAAAGACGGGGGAGGGAGACCCAGTACTTC.

The chain has TRBV7-3 and TRBJ2-1, with 9 bases that match TRBD2. Per the germline V gene, CDR1 is SGHTA and CDR2 is FQGTGA. The CDR3 is made up of 19 amino acids. J was trimmed by 0 bases and V by 5 bases; bases with no gene match: 14. The CDR3 protein is CASSRRGTSLGSSYNEQFF. Written as DNA, the CDR3 is TGTGCCAGCAGCCGAAGGGGGACTAGCTTGGGGAGCTCCTACAATGAGCAGTTCTTC. Full variable domain (outside the CDR3, taken from reference TRBV7-3 and TRBJ2-1): GAGVSQTPSNKVTEKGKYVELRCDPISGHTALYWYRQSLGQGPEFLIYFQGTGAADDSGLPNDRFFAVRPEGSVSTLKIQRTERGDSAVYLCASSRRGTSLGSSYNEQFFGPGTRLTVL.

The V gene is TRBV6-5, the J gene TRBJ1-1; tentative D call: TRBD1 (6 bases). This CDR3 is built from 15 residues. Germline loops: CDR1 MNHEY, CDR2 SVGAGI. V was trimmed by 2 bases and J by 5 bases, leaving 15 bases between them. The CDR3 DNA is TGTGCCAGCAGTTACCAAGACCCGCAGGGGACTGAAGCTTTCTTT. It codes for CASSYQDPQGTEAFF.

This chain joins TRBV5-5 and TRBJ1-5; no reliable D call. Deletions cut 4 bases from V and 5 bases from J, with 16 bases between. The CDR3 runs to 15 residues. The germline V gene encodes CDR1 SGHKS and CDR2 YYEKEE (reference sequence). CDR3 residues: CASSLRDSNDQPQHF. The CDR3 DNA reads TGTGCCAGCAGCCTGAGAGATTCGAATGATCAGCCCCAGCATTTT. Looking up the rest from reference TRBV5-5 and TRBJ1-5 gives the full variable domain: DAGVTQSPTHLIKTRGQQVTLRCSPISGHKSVSWYQQVLGQGPQFIFQYYEKEERGRGNFPDRFSARQFPNYSSELNVNALLLGDSALYLCASSLRDSNDQPQHFGDGTRLSIL.

The V and J genes are TRBV20-1 and TRBJ1-5; no definite D call. Germline V gives CDR1 DFQATT, CDR2 SNEGSKA (reference sequence). V lost 2 bases and J lost 0, with 11 bases in between. The CDR3 has 15 residues. CDR3 loop: CSARRAVYSNQPQHF. The CDR3 nucleotides are TGCAGTGCTAGACGGGCGGTGTATAGCAATCAGCCCCAGCATTTT.

This clonotype was observed a handful of times. V gene TRBV20-1 combines with J gene TRBJ2-5; 8 nucleotides line up with TRBD1. The CDR3 spans 12 residues. Trimming removed 3 bases from V and 7 bases from J; junction bases left unmatched: 4. Germline V gene sequence: CDR1 DFQATT, CDR2 SNEGSKA (reference sequence). The CDR3 bases are TGCAGTGCTAGTGACAGGGGAAGGACCCAGTACTTC. This sequence encodes CSASDRGRTQYF.

Many counts were recorded for this clonotype. This chain joins TRBV27 and TRBJ2-7, with 8 positions matching TRBD2. Unmatched junction bases numbered 9, after V lost 3 bases and J lost 2 bases. Germline V gives CDR1 MNHEY, CDR2 SMNVEV (reference sequence). The CDR3 runs 16 residues. CDR3 protein: CASSFVASGLPYEQYF. The CDR3 nucleotides are TGTGCCAGCAGTTTCGTCGCTAGCGGGCTTCCCTACGAGCAGTACTTC.

This clonotype was observed a few times. The chain has TRBV3-1 and TRBJ2-3, with D perhaps matching TRBD2 (5 bases). CDR1 and CDR2 from the germline V gene are LGHDT and YNNKEL (reference sequence). This CDR3 comprises 11 residues. Trimming pared 5 bases from V and 13 bases from J, leaving 13 bases between. DNA for the CDR3: TGTGCCAGCAGCTCCAATTCGGGAAAGTATTTT. Its protein product is CASSSNSGKYF.

This chain connects TRBV25-1 to TRBJ2-2, with D perhaps matching TRBD1 or TRBD2 (5 bases each). Germline CDR1 MGHDK, CDR2 SYGVNS. This CDR3 is built from 13 residues. Trimming shortened V by 7 bases and J by 6 bases, and 12 bases separated the two germline ends. CDR3: CASTRDPPGELFF. DNA for the CDR3: TGTGCCAGCACTCGGGACCCCCCCGGGGAGCTGTTTTTT.

The chain carries TRBV6-1 and TRBJ2-2, with a possible D match to TRBD1 (6 bases). The V end was cut by 6 bases, the J end by 7 bases, with 24 bases between. The CDR3 loop spans 17 amino acids. Germline CDR1 and CDR2: MNHNS and SASEGT. The CDR3 is CASRTKRGILEGGELFF. The CDR3 DNA sequence: TGTGCCAGCAGGACCAAAAGGGGGATACTAGAGGGCGGGGAGCTGTTTTTT.

V gene TRBV19 combines with J gene TRBJ2-7; TRBD2 is a possible D gene (5 bases). The CDR3 totals 15 residues. V lost 3 bases to trimming and J lost 4 bases, with 16 bases between them. Germline-derived CDR1 and CDR2 are LNHDA and SQIVND (reference sequence). The CDR3 here is CASSIDPRGRYEQYF. The CDR3 nucleotides are TGTGCCAGTAGTATTGACCCGCGAGGGAGATACGAGCAGTACTTC.

This clonotype has just a few counts. The rearrangement uses TRBV12-3 or TRBV12-4 and TRBJ2-7; TRBD2 matches 9 bases. V trimming: 3 bases; J trimming: 6 bases; junction bases outside the gene matches: 9. The CDR3 consists of 15 residues. CDR3 sequence (DNA): TGTGCCAGCAGTTTCCTAATAGCGGGAGCTCCCGAGCAGTACTTC. Translating gives CASSFLIAGAPEQYF.

This clonotype was picked up a small number of times. CDR3 amino acids: CAISERTSGSYEQYF. In DNA, the CDR3 is TGTGCCATCAGTGAGCGGACTAGCGGCTCCTACGAGCAGTACTTC. The rearrangement joins TRBV10-3 to TRBJ2-7, with 10 bases that match TRBD2. The V gene end was trimmed by 2 bases and the J gene end by 0 bases; junction bases not matched to a gene: 1. CDR3 size: 15 residues. Looked up from germline, CDR1 is ENHRY and CDR2 is SYGVKD.

The chain carries TRBV20-1 and TRBJ2-2; 9 bases agree with TRBD1. V trimming: 2 bases; J trimming: 3 bases; junction bases outside the gene matches: 7. Germline-derived CDR1 and CDR2 are DFQATT and SNEGSKA (reference sequence). The CDR3 sequence is 16 residues long. In DNA, the CDR3 is TGCAGTGCTAGAAGGACAGGGGCTAAGGACACCGGGGAGCTGTTTTTT. It codes for CSARRTGAKDTGELFF.

In its sample, this clonotype was seen a few times. The chain combines TRBV4-2 with TRBJ2-7; D is perhaps TRBD1 or TRBD2 (5 bases each). Trimming left V 5 bases short and J 2 bases short, with 16 bases between. Looked up from germline, CDR1 is LGHNA and CDR2 is YNFKEQ. CDR3 size: 15 residues. CDR3 coding DNA: TGTGCCAGCAGCACGTGGTGGGACGGTGCCTACGAGCAGTACTTC. Its protein product is CASSTWWDGAYEQYF.

V gene TRBV10-3 combines with J gene TRBJ2-6, with D possibly being TRBD2 (5 bases). Germline CDR1 ENHRY, CDR2 SYGVKD. With 0 bases removed from V and 0 bases from J, the gap between germline ends came to 15 bases. The CDR3 covers 19 residues. CDR3 DNA sequence: TGTGCCATCAGTGAGTCGGACGGACTGATGGTCTCTGGGGCCAACGTCCTGACTTTC. As protein: CAISESDGLMVSGANVLTF.

The chain combines TRBV6-2 or TRBV6-3 with TRBJ2-7; maybe TRBD2 (6 bases). The germline V and J ends were trimmed by 4 bases and 3 bases, with 13 bases remaining between them. CDR1 and CDR2 (germline): MNHEY, SVGEGT. The CDR3 loop spans 14 amino acids. CDR3 bases: TGTGCCAGCAGTTTTGCCGGGAGAAACTACGAGCAGTACTTC. Translating it yields CASSFAGRNYEQYF.

The rearrangement joins TRBV20-1 to TRBJ1-3; D is undetermined. The CDR3 spans 15 residues. From germline, CDR1 is DFQATT and CDR2 SNEGSKA (reference sequence). V lost 4 bases to trimming and J lost 4 bases, with 17 bases between them. CDR3 in DNA: TGCAGTGCTACCCCAACTACACGGCCGGGAAACACCATATATTTT. Its protein product is CSATPTTRPGNTIYF.

The count of this clonotype is one. The J gene is TRBJ2-1, the V gene TRBV20-1, with 12 bases fitting TRBD2. Germline-derived CDR1 and CDR2 are DFQATT and SNEGSKA (reference sequence). CDR3 length: 16 amino acids. The trim removed 6 bases at V and 12 bases at J, leaving 18 bases unmatched. For the CDR3, the DNA is TGCAGTGCGCAAAAAGCCAGGACTAGCGGGATAGGGGGGCAGTTCTTC. It codes for CSAQKARTSGIGGQFF.

This clonotype was counted only a few times. The CDR3 nucleotides are TGCGCCAGCAGCGCCGTACCGGGACGGCAAGAGACCCAGTACTTC. Protein product: CASSAVPGRQETQYF. This sequence joins TRBV5-1 and TRBJ2-5; D assignment may be TRBD1 or TRBD2 (5 bases each). Looked up from germline, CDR1 is SGHRS and CDR2 is YFSETQ. The V and J ends lost 4 bases and 2 bases respectively, with 15 bases between them. The CDR3 length is 15 residues. Based on the CDR3 plus reference TRBV5-1 and TRBJ2-5, the full variable domain is KAGVTQTPRYLIKTRGQQVTLSCSPISGHRSVSWYQQTPGQGLQFLFEYFSETQRNKGNFPGRFSGRQFSNSRSEMNVSTLELGDSALYLCASSAVPGRQETQYFGPGTRLLVL.

V gene TRBV20-1 combines with J gene TRBJ1-4; TRBD1 agrees at 8 bases. The germline CDR1 and CDR2 sequences are DFQATT and SNEGSKA (reference sequence). The length of the CDR3 is 14 residues. J was trimmed by 7 bases and V by 3 bases; bases with no gene match: 7. CDR3 DNA sequence: TGCAGTGCTAGTTTGGACAGGGCGGTTGAAAAACTGTTTTTT. This sequence encodes CSASLDRAVEKLFF.

The gene calls are TRBV20-1 and TRBJ1-2, with a tentative D call TRBD1 (6 bases). The CDR3 runs to 13 residues. CDR1 DFQATT and CDR2 SNEGSKA come from the germline V gene (reference sequence). V dropped 6 bases and J dropped 6 bases, with 17 bases sitting between them. In DNA, the CDR3 is TGCAGTGCCTCGCCAGGGGTGGTCAATGGCTACACCTTC. Translation: CSASPGVVNGYTF.

The V gene is TRBV12-3 or TRBV12-4, the J gene TRBJ2-7; 9 bases align to TRBD2. The CDR3 is made up of 17 amino acids. Trimming cost V 7 bases and J 3 bases; bases outside gene matches: 16. CDR3 amino acids: CASTAWGSGRGSYEQYF. The CDR3 DNA reads TGTGCCAGCACCGCGTGGGGTAGCGGGAGAGGTAGCTACGAGCAGTACTTC.

Ten or more counts support this clonotype. The V call is TRBV2, the J call TRBJ2-7, with TRBD2 matching over 11 bases. J was trimmed by 3 bases and V by 6 bases; bases with no gene match: 4. This CDR3 spans 14 amino acids. Germline CDR1 reads SNHLY; CDR2 reads FYNNEI. CDR3: CASRGTSGFYEQYF. The DNA of the CDR3 is TGTGCCAGCAGAGGGACTAGCGGATTCTACGAGCAGTACTTC.

This clonotype occurred many times. The J gene is TRBJ2-3, the V gene TRBV29-1; a weak D match, TRBD2 (6 bases). Trimming shortened V by 6 bases and J by 3 bases, and 19 bases separated the two germline ends. The germline V gene encodes CDR1 SQVTM and CDR2 ANQGSEA. CDR3 length equals 15 residues. CDR3 sequence reads: CSVAWGRTGTDTQYF. CDR3 bases: TGCAGCGTCGCTTGGGGGAGGACGGGGACAGATACGCAGTATTTT.